The 28 T cell receptor beta chains below all came from one sample that was sequenced in a study of OX40 agonist ivuxolimab in advanced cancers. Receptor libraries were prepared by the immunoSEQ multiplex PCR assay. TCRdb retrieved this table from immuneACCESS and kept in-frame rearrangements only. Not all clones are present; in checked studies, unresolved V genes account for under half, and no reason is known for the remainder. This sample is represented by 81,000 or so clones; 85% to 90% of them were singletons. About 0.52% of the sample is held by the ten biggest clonotypes. Sequenced material: CD4+ or CD8+ T cells sorted from blood, taken in a trial of the OX40 agonist ivuxolimab. The receptors here all came from an adult with an advanced solid tumor such as melanoma, head and neck, liver or kidney cancer.

This clone was recorded once. The CDR3 sequence: CASSWGLGTEAFF. The CDR3 DNA is TGTGCCAGCAGTTGGGGGCTGGGTACTGAAGCTTTCTTT. The rearrangement links TRBV6-6 to TRBJ1-1, with D possibly matching TRBD1 (6 bases). The germline CDR1 and CDR2 sequences are MNHNY and SVGAGI (reference sequence). V was cut by 4 bases and J by 5 bases, with 11 bases left in between. The CDR3 extends over 13 amino acids.

The chain recombines TRBV5-4 with TRBJ1-2; tentatively, D is TRBD1 (5 bases). Trimming stripped 7 bases from V and 7 bases from J, with 26 bases between. CDR3 length equals 16 residues. Germline values: CDR1 SGHNT, CDR2 YYREEE (reference sequence). The CDR3 region is CASLSGANREPGGYTF. Here the CDR3 DNA reads TGTGCCAGCCTTTCCGGGGCCAACCGAGAACCTGGTGGCTACACCTTC.

The gene calls are TRBV7-7 and TRBJ1-5; D is unclear. The CDR3 length is 13 residues. The V and J ends lost 5 bases and 4 bases respectively, with 9 bases between them. Germline V lookup: CDR1 SSHAT, CDR2 FNYEAQ (reference sequence). This CDR3 is CASSLSGNQPQHF. CDR3 coding DNA: TGTGCCAGCAGCCTGTCCGGGAATCAGCCCCAGCATTTT.

The genes are TRBV6-4 and TRBJ1-2, with TRBD1 identical over 8 bases. Germline V gene lookup returns CDR1 MRHNA and CDR2 SNTAGT. This CDR3 region has 15 residues. Unmatched junction bases numbered 6, after V lost 5 bases and J lost 1 base. In nucleotides, the CDR3 is TGTGCCAGCAGTACAGGGGGTAGGTTTAACTATGGCTACACCTTC. As protein: CASSTGGRFNYGYTF.

This clone is a singleton in its sample. No conserved phenylalanine or tryptophan ends this CDR3, so it is likely a read error. The V and J genes are TRBV4-1 and TRBJ1-6, with 9 bases matching TRBD1. The V segment lost 1 base and the J segment 7 bases; nucleotides outside the gene matches: 2. Germline CDR1 and CDR2: MGHRA and YSYEKL. The CDR3 covers 15 residues. The CDR3 here is CASSQVGQGNSPLHL. Written as DNA, the CDR3 is TGCGCCAGCAGCCAAGTAGGACAGGGGAATTCACCCCTCCACCTT.

The chain links TRBV29-1 to TRBJ2-7; 9 positions match TRBD1. CDR1 and CDR2 (germline): SQVTM, ANQGSEA. The ends lost 7 bases at V and 4 bases at J; junction bases unmatched: 8. This CDR3 comprises 13 residues. The CDR3 is CSAGPGQGYEQYF. In DNA, the CDR3 is TGCAGCGCGGGGCCCGGACAGGGGTACGAGCAGTACTTC.

The chain is built from TRBV5-4 and TRBJ1-2; weak D call: TRBD1 (5 bases). This CDR3 region has 16 residues. The V end was cut by 3 bases, the J end by 5 bases, with 20 bases between. CDR1 and CDR2 from the germline V gene are SGHNT and YYREEE (reference sequence). CDR3 amino acids: CASSYDWGDGGYGYTF. CDR3 coding DNA: TGTGCCAGCAGCTACGATTGGGGGGACGGTGGATATGGCTACACCTTC.

Only one count was recorded for this clone. The chain joins TRBV7-2 to TRBJ1-4; D call uncertain. Germline V gene data show CDR1 as SGHTA and CDR2 as FQGNSA. There are 12 residues in the CDR3. Trimming left V 5 bases short and J 8 bases short, with 9 bases between. The CDR3 sequence: CASSPPREKLFF. The CDR3 nucleotides read TGTGCCAGCAGCCCACCCAGGGAAAAACTGTTTTTT.

V usage is TRBV19 and J usage is TRBJ2-1; possible D gene TRBD2, 6 bases. The CDR3 sequence is 15 residues long. From germline, CDR1 is LNHDA and CDR2 SQIVND (reference sequence). Trimming pared 4 bases from V and 2 bases from J, leaving 12 bases between. CDR3 protein: CASSTTTSPYNEQFF. DNA for the CDR3: TGTGCCAGTAGTACCACGACTAGTCCCTACAATGAGCAGTTCTTC.

The V gene is TRBV28, the J gene TRBJ1-4; D is ambiguous. Germline values: CDR1 MDHEN, CDR2 SYDVKM. Trimming shortened V by 6 bases and J by 1 base, and 12 bases separated the two germline ends. The CDR3 totals 15 residues. CDR3 protein: CASSIAGLTNEKLFF. The CDR3 DNA follows: TGTGCCAGCAGCATTGCTGGGCTAACTAATGAAAAACTGTTTTTT.

This clone was detected only a few times. This CDR3 reads CASSPVTAGTYGYTF. The CDR3 DNA reads as TGCGCCAGCAGTCCCGTCACGGCGGGGACCTATGGCTACACCTTC. V and J are TRBV5-1 and TRBJ1-2; possible D gene TRBD1, 5 bases. This CDR3 spans 15 amino acids. Germline V gene sequence: CDR1 SGHRS, CDR2 YFSETQ. V dropped 5 bases and J dropped 4 bases, with 18 bases sitting between them.

Written as DNA, the CDR3 is TGTGCCAGCAGCCAGACGGTCCGGGGGAACACTGAAGCTTTCTTT. Protein product: CASSQTVRGNTEAFF. The chain is built from TRBV4-2 and TRBJ1-1; D is unresolved. Germline values: CDR1 LGHNA, CDR2 YNFKEQ. The CDR3 spans 15 residues. The germline V and J ends were trimmed by 3 bases and 1 base, with 12 bases remaining between them.

This clone was counted once. V gene TRBV5-1 combines with J gene TRBJ1-4; no clear D. The CDR3 is 15 amino acids. The germline V and J ends were trimmed by 3 bases and 2 bases, with 11 bases remaining between them. Per germline, CDR1 SGHRS and CDR2 YFSETQ. The CDR3 nucleotides are TGCGCCAGCAGCTGGAACCCCTCCACTAATGAAAAACTGTTTTTT. Translated, it gives CASSWNPSTNEKLFF. Full variable domain (remainder filled in from reference TRBV5-1 and TRBJ1-4): KAGVTQTPRYLIKTRGQQVTLSCSPISGHRSVSWYQQTPGQGLQFLFEYFSETQRNKGNFPGRFSGRQFSNSRSEMNVSTLELGDSALYLCASSWNPSTNEKLFFGSGTQLSVL.

The chain employs TRBV7-2 and TRBJ1-5; D unclear. This CDR3 has 16 amino acids. From germline, CDR1 is SGHTA and CDR2 FQGNSA. Trimming took off 2 bases at V and 6 bases at J, with 17 bases between the two ends. The CDR3 is CASSLLSAAMGQPQHF. CDR3 in DNA: TGTGCCAGCAGCTTACTTTCAGCTGCGATGGGTCAGCCCCAGCATTTT.

This chain links TRBV6-1 with TRBJ2-7, with 7 bases fitting TRBD1. This CDR3 has 12 amino acids. With 11 bases clipped from V and 3 bases from J, the junction kept 7 bases outside the gene matches. CDR1 MNHNS and CDR2 SASEGT come from the germline V gene. CDR3 in amino acids: CAPLPGGYEQYF. The CDR3 DNA sequence: TGTGCCCCCTTGCCAGGGGGCTACGAGCAGTACTTC.

The chain joins TRBV2 to TRBJ2-5; D remains ambiguous. Trimming took off 3 bases at V and 14 bases at J, with 16 bases between the two ends. Germline V gene sequence: CDR1 SNHLY, CDR2 FYNNEI. The CDR3 is made up of 12 amino acids. The CDR3 loop is CASSEILSWGYF. The CDR3 DNA follows: TGTGCCAGCAGTGAGATACTCTCGTGGGGATACTTC.

The chain couples TRBV6-5 to TRBJ2-4; D is unclear. The CDR3 runs 12 residues. Germline CDR1 MNHEY, CDR2 SVGAGI. V was clipped by 6 bases and J by 9 bases, with 12 bases between them. In DNA, the CDR3 is TGTGCCAGCAGGGCCCCTTTCGGCATTCAGTACTTC. It codes for CASRAPFGIQYF.

Only one count was recorded for this clone. The chain uses TRBV6-1 and TRBJ2-2; D is unclear. The ends were cut back, 11 bases at V and 1 base at J, with 8 bases in the middle. The germline gives CDR1 MNHNS, CDR2 SASEGT. The CDR3 totals 12 residues. In DNA, the CDR3 is TGTGCCGGATCCGGGAACACCGGGGAGCTGTTTTTT. Protein sequence: CAGSGNTGELFF.

This chain uses TRBV4-2 with TRBJ2-3; D unclear. Deletions cut 0 bases from V and 1 base from J, with 8 bases between. CDR3 length: 15 residues. CDR1 and CDR2 from the germline V gene are LGHNA and YNFKEQ. The CDR3, as DNA: TGTGCCAGCAGCCAAGAATTGCTCGGCACAGATACGCAGTATTTT. Translation: CASSQELLGTDTQYF.

This clone occurred a few times. CDR3 sequence: CASRSDRVATGELFF. As DNA, the CDR3 is TGTGCCAGCAGATCGGACAGGGTGGCCACCGGGGAGCTGTTTTTT. This rearrangement joins TRBV27 to TRBJ2-2, with 8 positions matching TRBD1. The CDR3 is 15 amino acids. Germline V gene data show CDR1 as MNHEY and CDR2 as SMNVEV (reference sequence). Trimming at V came to 6 bases and at J to 4 bases, leaving 7 bases not matched to a gene.

The chain carries TRBV6-5 and TRBJ2-3; no clear D. CDR1 is MNHEY, CDR2 SVGAGI, per germline. The CDR3 has 13 amino acids. Trimming took off 8 bases at V and 0 bases at J, with 9 bases between the two ends. CDR3 in amino acids: CASGNPSTDTQYF. The CDR3 DNA follows: TGTGCCAGCGGGAATCCTAGCACAGATACGCAGTATTTT.

CDR3 bases: TGTGCCAGCAGCTTTTTACAGGGAGGTGAAAAACTGTTTTTT. As protein: CASSFLQGGEKLFF. The chain employs TRBV7-2 and TRBJ1-4, with D tentatively TRBD1 (6 bases). Germline CDR1 is SGHTA and CDR2 is FQGNSA. Trimming left V 3 bases short and J 7 bases short, with 12 bases between. The CDR3 runs to 14 residues.

This chain uses TRBV7-3 with TRBJ2-7; possibly TRBD2 for D (6 bases). With 3 bases removed from V and 4 bases from J, the gap between germline ends came to 10 bases. Germline V gives CDR1 SGHTA, CDR2 FQGTGA. This CDR3 comprises 13 residues. CDR3 protein: CASSFGGNYEQYF. For the CDR3, the DNA is TGTGCCAGCAGCTTTGGGGGGAATTACGAGCAGTACTTC.

This chain connects TRBV19 to TRBJ2-2; tentative D call: TRBD2 (7 bases). CDR3 length: 16 amino acids. Trimming removed 3 bases at V and 9 bases at J, with 20 bases between. Germline values: CDR1 LNHDA, CDR2 SQIVND (reference sequence). In DNA form, the CDR3 reads TGTGCCAGTAGTATGCCCGGTGGGGGGGCCCGATGGGAGCTGTTTTTT. Amino acids: CASSMPGGGARWELFF.

The chain couples TRBV28 to TRBJ2-4; 8 bases agree with TRBD2. Per the germline V gene, CDR1 is MDHEN and CDR2 is SYDVKM. With V trimmed by 2 bases and J by 0 bases, 9 bases remained unmatched. The CDR3 sequence is 18 residues long. The CDR3 sequence is CASSLTSGDTLAKNIQYF. In DNA, the CDR3 is TGTGCCAGCAGTTTAACTAGCGGTGATACACTAGCCAAAAACATTCAGTACTTC.

The chain uses TRBV19 and TRBJ1-4, with D perhaps matching TRBD1 (5 bases). V was shortened by 5 bases and J by 7 bases, with 14 bases between the two germline ends. This CDR3 has 14 residues. CDR1 and CDR2 (germline): LNHDA, SQIVND (reference sequence). DNA of the CDR3: TGTGCCAGTAGTCCCCGAGGGGAGGCTGAAAAACTGTTTTTT. It specifies CASSPRGEAEKLFF.

The chain carries TRBV10-3 and TRBJ1-5; 9 nucleotides match TRBD1. In germline, CDR1 is ENHRY, CDR2 SYGVKD. CDR3 length equals 15 residues. The J segment lost 7 bases and the V segment lost 2 bases, leaving 6 bases of the junction unmatched. DNA of the CDR3: TGTGCCATCAGTGAGGGACAGGGGCTGGCGCAGCCCCAGCATTTT. It specifies CAISEGQGLAQPQHF.

V usage is TRBV15 and J usage is TRBJ1-2; TRBD1 aligns across 7 bases. The germline V gene has CDR1 LNHNV and CDR2 YYDKDF (reference sequence). V lost 3 bases and J lost 5; bases outside the gene matches: 9. The CDR3 has 15 residues. The CDR3 is CATSSWTGGLYGYTF. CDR3 coding DNA: TGTGCCACCAGCAGCTGGACAGGCGGATTATATGGCTACACCTTC.